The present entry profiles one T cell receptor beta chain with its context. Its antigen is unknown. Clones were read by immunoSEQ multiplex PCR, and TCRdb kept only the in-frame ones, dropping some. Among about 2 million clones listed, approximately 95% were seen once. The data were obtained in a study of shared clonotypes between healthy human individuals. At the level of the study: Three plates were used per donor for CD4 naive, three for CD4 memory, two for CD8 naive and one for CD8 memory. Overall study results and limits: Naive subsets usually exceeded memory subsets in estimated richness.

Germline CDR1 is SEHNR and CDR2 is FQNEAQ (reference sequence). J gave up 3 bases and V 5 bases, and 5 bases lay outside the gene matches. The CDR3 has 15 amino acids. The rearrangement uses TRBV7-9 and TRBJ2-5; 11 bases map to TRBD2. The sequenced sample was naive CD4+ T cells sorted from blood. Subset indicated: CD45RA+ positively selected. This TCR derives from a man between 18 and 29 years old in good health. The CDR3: CASSDLAGGKETQYF. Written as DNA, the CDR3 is TGTGCCAGCAGCGACTTAGCGGGGGGGAAAGAGACCCAGTACTTC.